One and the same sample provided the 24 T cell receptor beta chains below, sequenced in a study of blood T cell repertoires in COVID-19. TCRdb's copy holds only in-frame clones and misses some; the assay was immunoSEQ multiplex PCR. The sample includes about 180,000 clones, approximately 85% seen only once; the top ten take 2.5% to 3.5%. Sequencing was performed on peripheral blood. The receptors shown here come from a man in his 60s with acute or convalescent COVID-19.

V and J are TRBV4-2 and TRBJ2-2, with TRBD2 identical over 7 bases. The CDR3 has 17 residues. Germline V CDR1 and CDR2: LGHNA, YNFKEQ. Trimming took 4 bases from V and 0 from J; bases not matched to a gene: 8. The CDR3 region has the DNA TGTGCCAGCAGCCCCCAGGCGAGCGGGACGAACACCGGGGAGCTGTTTTTT. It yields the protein CASSPQASGTNTGELFF.

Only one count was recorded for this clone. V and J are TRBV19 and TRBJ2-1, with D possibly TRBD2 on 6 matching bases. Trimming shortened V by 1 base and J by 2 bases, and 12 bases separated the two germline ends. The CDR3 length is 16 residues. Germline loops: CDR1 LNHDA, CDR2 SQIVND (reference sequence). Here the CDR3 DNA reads TGTGCCAGTAGTATAGGCGGGCTAGCGCCCTACAATGAGCAGTTCTTC. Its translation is CASSIGGLAPYNEQFF.

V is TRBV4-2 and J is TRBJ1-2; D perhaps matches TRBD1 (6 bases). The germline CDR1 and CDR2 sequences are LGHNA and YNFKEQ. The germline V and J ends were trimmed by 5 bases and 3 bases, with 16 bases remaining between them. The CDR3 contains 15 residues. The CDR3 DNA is TGTGCCAGCAGCGCCCAGGGGTCCCTCGACTATGGCTACACCTTC. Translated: CASSAQGSLDYGYTF.

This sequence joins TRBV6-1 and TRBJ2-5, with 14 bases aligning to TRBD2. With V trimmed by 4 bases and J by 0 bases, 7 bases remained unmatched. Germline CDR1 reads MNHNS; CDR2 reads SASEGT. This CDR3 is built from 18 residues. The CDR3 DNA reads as TGTGCCAGCAGTGCGACTAGCGGGAGGGGGGGTTACCAAGAGACCCAGTACTTC. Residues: CASSATSGRGGYQETQYF.

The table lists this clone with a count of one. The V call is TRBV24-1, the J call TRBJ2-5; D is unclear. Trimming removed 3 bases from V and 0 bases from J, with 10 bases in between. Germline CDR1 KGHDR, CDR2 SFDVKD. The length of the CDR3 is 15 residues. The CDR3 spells CATSDQREYQETQYF. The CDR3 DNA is TGTGCCACCAGTGATCAACGAGAGTACCAAGAGACCCAGTACTTC.

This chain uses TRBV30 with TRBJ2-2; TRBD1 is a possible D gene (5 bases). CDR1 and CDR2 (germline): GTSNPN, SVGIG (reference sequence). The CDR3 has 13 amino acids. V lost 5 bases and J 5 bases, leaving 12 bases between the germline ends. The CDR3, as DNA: TGTGCCTGGTATAGGGCAGGGACCGGGGAGCTGTTTTTT. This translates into CAWYRAGTGELFF.

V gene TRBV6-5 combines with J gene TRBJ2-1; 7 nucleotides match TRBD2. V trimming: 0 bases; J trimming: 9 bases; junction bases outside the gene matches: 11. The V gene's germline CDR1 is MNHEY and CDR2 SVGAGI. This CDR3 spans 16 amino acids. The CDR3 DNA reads TGTGCCAGCAGTTACTCGATAAGCGGGGCCACGAGTGAGCAGTTCTTC. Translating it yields CASSYSISGATSEQFF.

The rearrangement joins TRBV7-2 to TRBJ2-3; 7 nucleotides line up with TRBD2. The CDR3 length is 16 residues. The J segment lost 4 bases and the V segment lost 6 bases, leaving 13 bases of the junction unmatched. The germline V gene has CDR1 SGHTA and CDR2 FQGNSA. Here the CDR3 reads CASSSLWEGLSDTQYF. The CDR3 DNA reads TGTGCCAGCAGTTCACTGTGGGAGGGCCTGTCAGATACGCAGTATTTT.

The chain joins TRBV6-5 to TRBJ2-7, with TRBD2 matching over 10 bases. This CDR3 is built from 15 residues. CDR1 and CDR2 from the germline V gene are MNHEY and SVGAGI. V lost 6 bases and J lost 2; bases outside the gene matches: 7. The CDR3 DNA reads TGTGCCAGCAGCCGAGGACTAGCGGCTACCTACGAGCAGTACTTC. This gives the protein CASSRGLAATYEQYF.

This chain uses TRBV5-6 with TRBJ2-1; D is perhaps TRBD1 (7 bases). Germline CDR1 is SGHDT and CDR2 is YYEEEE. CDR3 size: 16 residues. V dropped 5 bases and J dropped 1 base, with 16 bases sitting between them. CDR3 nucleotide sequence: TGTGCCAGCAGTTATACGACAGGGAGGTCCTACAATGAGCAGTTCTTC. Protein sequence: CASSYTTGRSYNEQFF.

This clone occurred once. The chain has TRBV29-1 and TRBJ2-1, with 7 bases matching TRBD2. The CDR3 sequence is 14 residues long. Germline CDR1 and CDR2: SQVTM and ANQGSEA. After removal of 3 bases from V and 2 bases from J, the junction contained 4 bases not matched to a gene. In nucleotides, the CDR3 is TGCAGCGTTGACCTCAGCGGGGCCTACAATGAGCAGTTCTTC. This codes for CSVDLSGAYNEQFF.

The CDR3 region has the DNA TGTGCCAGCAGCACCCGACTAGCGTCATCATCTACCTCCTACAATGAGCAGTTCTTC. As protein: CASSTRLASSSTSYNEQFF. The V call is TRBV9, the J call TRBJ2-1, with 8 positions matching TRBD2. V lost 4 bases and J lost 0; bases outside the gene matches: 15. This CDR3 has 19 amino acids. Germline lookup yields CDR1 SGDLS and CDR2 YYNGEE.

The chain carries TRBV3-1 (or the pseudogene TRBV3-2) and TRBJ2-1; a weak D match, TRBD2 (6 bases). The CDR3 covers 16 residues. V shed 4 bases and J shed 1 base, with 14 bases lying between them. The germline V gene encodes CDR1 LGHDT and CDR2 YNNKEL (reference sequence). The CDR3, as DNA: TGTGCCAGCAGCCCGGGACTTGCGTCTTCCTACAATGAGCAGTTCTTC. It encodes CASSPGLASSYNEQFF.

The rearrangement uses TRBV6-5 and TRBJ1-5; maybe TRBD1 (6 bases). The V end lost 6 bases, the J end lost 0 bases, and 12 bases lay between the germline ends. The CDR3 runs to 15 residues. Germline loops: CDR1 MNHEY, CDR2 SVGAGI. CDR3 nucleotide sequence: TGTGCCAGCAGCCAGACAGGATATAGCAATCAGCCCCAGCATTTT. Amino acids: CASSQTGYSNQPQHF.

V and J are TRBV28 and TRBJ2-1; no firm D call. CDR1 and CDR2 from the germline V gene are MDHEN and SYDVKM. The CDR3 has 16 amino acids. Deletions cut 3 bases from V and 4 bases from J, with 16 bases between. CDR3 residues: CASSFSTGRPYNEQFF. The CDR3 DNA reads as TGTGCCAGCAGTTTTAGTACTGGCAGGCCTTACAATGAGCAGTTCTTC.

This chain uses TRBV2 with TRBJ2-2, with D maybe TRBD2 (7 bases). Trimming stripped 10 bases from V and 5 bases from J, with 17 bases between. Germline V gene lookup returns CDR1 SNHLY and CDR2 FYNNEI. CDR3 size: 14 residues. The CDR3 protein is CAIPEGGLTGELFF. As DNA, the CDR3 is TGTGCCATCCCCGAGGGGGGGCTAACCGGGGAGCTGTTTTTT.

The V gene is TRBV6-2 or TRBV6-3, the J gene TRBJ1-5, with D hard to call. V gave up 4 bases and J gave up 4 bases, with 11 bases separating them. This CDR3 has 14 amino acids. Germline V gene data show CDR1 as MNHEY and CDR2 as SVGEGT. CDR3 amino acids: CASSSLAGNQPQHF. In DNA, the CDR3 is TGTGCCAGCAGTTCCCTGGCAGGAAATCAGCCCCAGCATTTT.

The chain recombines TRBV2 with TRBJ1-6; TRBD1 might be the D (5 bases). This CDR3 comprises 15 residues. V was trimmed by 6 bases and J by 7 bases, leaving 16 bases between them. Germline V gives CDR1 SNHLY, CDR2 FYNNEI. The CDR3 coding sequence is TGTGCCAGCAGGACCGACAGCTTAGGAAATTCACCCCTCCACTTT. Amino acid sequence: CASRTDSLGNSPLHF.

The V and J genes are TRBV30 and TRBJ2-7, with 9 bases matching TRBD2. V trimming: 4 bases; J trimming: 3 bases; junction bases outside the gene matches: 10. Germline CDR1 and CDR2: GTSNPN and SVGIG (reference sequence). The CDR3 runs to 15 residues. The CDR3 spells CAWMNSGSGGYEQYF. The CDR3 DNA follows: TGTGCCTGGATGAATAGCGGGAGCGGCGGCTACGAGCAGTACTTC. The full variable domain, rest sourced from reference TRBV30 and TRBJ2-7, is SQTIHQWPATLVQPVGSPLSLECTVEGTSNPNLYWYRQAAGRGLQLLFYSVGIGQISSEVPQNLSASRPQDRQFILSSKKLLLSDSGFYLCAWMNSGSGGYEQYFGPGTRLTVT.

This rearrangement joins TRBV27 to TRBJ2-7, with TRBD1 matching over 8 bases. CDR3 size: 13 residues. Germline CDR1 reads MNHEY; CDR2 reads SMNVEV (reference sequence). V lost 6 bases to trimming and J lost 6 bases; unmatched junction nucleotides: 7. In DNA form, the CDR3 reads TGTGCCAGCAGAGGACAGGGCAAGAGCGAGCAGTACTTC. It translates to CASRGQGKSEQYF.

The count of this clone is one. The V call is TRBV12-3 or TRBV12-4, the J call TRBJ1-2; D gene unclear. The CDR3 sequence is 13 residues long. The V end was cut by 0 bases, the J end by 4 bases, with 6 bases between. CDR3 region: CASSLAGSYGYTF. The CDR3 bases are TGTGCCAGCAGTTTAGCCGGGTCCTATGGCTACACCTTC.

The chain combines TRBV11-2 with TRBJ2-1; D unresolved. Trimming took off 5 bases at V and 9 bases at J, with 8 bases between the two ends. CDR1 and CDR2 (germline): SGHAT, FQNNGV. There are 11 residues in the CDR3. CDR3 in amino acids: CASSRGGEQFF. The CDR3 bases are TGTGCCAGCAGCCGCGGTGGTGAGCAGTTCTTC.

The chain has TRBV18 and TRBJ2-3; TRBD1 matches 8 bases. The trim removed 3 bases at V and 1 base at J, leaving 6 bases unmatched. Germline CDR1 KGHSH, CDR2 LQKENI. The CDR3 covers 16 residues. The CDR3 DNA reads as TGTGCCAGCTCACCGGGACAGGTCCGGGGCACAGATACGCAGTATTTT. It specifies CASSPGQVRGTDTQYF.

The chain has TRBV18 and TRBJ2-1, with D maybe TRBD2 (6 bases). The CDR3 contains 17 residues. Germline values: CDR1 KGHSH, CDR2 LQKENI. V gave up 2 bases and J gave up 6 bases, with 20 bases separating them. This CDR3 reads CASSPIQLAEPPNEQFF. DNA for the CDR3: TGTGCCAGCTCACCAATCCAGTTAGCGGAGCCTCCCAATGAGCAGTTCTTC.